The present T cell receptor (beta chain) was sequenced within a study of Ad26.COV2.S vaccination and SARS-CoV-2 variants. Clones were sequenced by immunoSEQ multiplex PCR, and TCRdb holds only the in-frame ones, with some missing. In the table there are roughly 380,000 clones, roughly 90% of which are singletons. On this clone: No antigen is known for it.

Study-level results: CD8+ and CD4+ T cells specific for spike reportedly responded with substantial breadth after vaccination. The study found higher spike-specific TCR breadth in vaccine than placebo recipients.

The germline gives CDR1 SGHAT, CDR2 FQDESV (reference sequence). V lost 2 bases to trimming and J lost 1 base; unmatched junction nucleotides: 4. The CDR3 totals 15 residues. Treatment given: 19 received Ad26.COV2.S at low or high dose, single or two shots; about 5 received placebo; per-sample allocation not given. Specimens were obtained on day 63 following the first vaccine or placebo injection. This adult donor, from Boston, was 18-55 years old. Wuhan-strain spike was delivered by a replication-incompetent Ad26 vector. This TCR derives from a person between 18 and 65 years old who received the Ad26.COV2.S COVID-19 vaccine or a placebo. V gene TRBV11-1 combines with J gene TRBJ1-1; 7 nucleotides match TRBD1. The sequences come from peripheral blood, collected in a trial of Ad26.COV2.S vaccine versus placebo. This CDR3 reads CASSLLTGSNTEAFF. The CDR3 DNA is TGTGCCAGCAGCTTACTGACAGGGTCGAACACTGAAGCTTTCTTT.